The T cell receptor (beta chain) described here comes from a study of neoadjuvant anti-PD-1 for oral cavity cancer. General study results and limits: Treg/Th17 ratio rose with pretreatment blood and fell with post-treatment tumor TCRbeta clonality. PBMC Gini-index clonality exceeded responders' in non-responders post-nivolumab.

This clone was counted a few times. Its antigen is unidentified. Time point indicated: after neoadjuvant nivolumab, at surgical resection. Stage II-IVA oral cavity squamous cell carcinoma was new and untreated by systemic or radiation therapy. Analysis of PBMCs was direct, with no culture step. The CDR3 runs 21 residues. The V gene's germline CDR1 is SGDLS and CDR2 YYNGEE. V shed 0 bases and J 0 bases; nucleotides not matched to a gene: 10. Clones were sequenced by immunoSEQ multiplex PCR, and TCRdb holds only the in-frame ones, with some missing. This sample yields about 9,800 clones, of which roughly two thirds are seen a single time; approximately 4% belongs to the top ten.

Here the sequenced sample was PBMCs, taken after nivolumab (anti-PD-1) treatment. The sequence derives from a person aged 35-79 years with oral cavity squamous cell carcinoma. The rearrangement uses TRBV9 and TRBJ2-4; TRBD2 matches at 15 bases. CDR3 in DNA: TGTGCCAGCAGCGTAGAAGGGATCGGGACTAGCGGGGGGTTAGCCAAAAACATTCAGTACTTC. As protein: CASSVEGIGTSGGLAKNIQYF.